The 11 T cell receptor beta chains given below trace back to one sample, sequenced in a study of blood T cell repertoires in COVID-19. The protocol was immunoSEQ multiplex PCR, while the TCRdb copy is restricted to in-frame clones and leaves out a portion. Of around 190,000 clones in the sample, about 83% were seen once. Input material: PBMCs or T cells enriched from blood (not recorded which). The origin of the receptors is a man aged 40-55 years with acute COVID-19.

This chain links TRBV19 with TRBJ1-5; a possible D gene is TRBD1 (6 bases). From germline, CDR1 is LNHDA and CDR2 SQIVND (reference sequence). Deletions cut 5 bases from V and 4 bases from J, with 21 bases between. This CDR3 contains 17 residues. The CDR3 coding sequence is TGTGCCAGTAGTGCTATTAGAATTCGGACAGAAAATCAGCCCCAGCATTTT. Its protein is CASSAIRIRTENQPQHF.

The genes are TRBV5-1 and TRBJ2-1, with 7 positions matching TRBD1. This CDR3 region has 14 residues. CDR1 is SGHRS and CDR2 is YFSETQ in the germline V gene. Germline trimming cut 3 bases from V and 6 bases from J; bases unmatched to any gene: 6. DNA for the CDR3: TGCGCCAGCAGCTGGACAGGCAGCAGCAATGAGCAGTTCTTC. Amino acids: CASSWTGSSNEQFF.

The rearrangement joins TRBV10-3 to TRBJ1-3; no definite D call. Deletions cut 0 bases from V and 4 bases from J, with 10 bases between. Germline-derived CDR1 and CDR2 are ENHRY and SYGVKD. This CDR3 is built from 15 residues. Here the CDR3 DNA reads TGTGCCATCAGTGAGTCCTTGGGCCCAGGAAACACCATATATTTT. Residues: CAISESLGPGNTIYF.

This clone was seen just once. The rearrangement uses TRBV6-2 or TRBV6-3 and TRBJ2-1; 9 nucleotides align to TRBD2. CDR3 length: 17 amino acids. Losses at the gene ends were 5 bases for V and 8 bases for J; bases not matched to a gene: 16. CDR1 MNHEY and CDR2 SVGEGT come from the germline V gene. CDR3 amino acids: CASSPKFSGRQGDEQFF. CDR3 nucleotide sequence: TGTGCCAGCAGTCCCAAGTTCAGCGGGAGGCAGGGGGATGAGCAGTTCTTC.

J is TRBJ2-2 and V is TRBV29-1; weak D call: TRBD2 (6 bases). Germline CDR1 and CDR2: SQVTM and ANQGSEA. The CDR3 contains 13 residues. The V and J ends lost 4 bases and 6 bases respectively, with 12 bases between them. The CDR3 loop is CSVGGKGPGELFF. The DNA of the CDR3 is TGCAGCGTTGGCGGGAAGGGACCCGGGGAGCTGTTTTTT.

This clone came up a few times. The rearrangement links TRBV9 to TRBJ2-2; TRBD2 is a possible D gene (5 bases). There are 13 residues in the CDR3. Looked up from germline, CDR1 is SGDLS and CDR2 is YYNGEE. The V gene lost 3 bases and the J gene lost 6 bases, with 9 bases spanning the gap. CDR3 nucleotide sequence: TGTGCCAGCAGCGGGACTTTGGCCGGGGAGCTGTTTTTT. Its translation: CASSGTLAGELFF. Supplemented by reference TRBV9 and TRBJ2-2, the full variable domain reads DSGVTQTPKHLITATGQRVTLRCSPRSGDLSVYWYQQSLDQGLQFLIQYYNGEERAKGNILERFSAQQFPDLHSELNLSSLELGDSALYFCASSGTLAGELFFGEGSRLTVL.

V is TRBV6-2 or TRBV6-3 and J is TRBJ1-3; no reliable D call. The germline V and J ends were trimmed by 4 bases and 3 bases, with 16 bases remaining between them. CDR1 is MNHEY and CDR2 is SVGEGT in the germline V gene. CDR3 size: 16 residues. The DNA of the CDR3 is TGTGCCAGCAGTTCCGGCAGGAACGACCGTGGAAACACCATATATTTT. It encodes CASSSGRNDRGNTIYF.

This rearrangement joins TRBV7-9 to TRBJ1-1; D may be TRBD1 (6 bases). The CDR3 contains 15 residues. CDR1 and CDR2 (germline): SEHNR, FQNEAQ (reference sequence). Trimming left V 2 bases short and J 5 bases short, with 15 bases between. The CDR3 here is CASSLSVGGQTEAFF. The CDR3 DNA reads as TGTGCCAGCAGCTTATCCGTAGGGGGACAAACTGAAGCTTTCTTT.

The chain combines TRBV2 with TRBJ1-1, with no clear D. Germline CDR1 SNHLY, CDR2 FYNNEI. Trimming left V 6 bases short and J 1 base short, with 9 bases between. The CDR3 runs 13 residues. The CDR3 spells CASRRDPNTEAFF. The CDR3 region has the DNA TGTGCCAGCAGGCGGGATCCGAACACTGAAGCTTTCTTT.

This chain's CDR3 is CASSQLGSSYEQYF. CDR3 nucleotide sequence: TGTGCCAGCAGCCAACTAGGGAGCTCCTACGAGCAGTACTTC. The chain links TRBV3-1 (or the pseudogene TRBV3-2) to TRBJ2-7, with D perhaps matching TRBD2 (5 bases). Trimming pared 2 bases from V and 0 bases from J, leaving 8 bases between. The V gene's germline CDR1 is LGHDT and CDR2 YNNKEL (reference sequence). This CDR3 spans 14 amino acids.

In DNA, the CDR3 is TGTGCCAGCAGCGAAGCATACCACGATACGCAGTATTTT. Translating gives CASSEAYHDTQYF. This chain links TRBV7-3 with TRBJ2-3; D not resolved. Trimming removed 5 bases from V and 6 bases from J, with 12 bases in between. CDR3 length: 13 amino acids. The germline gives CDR1 SGHTA, CDR2 FQGTGA.